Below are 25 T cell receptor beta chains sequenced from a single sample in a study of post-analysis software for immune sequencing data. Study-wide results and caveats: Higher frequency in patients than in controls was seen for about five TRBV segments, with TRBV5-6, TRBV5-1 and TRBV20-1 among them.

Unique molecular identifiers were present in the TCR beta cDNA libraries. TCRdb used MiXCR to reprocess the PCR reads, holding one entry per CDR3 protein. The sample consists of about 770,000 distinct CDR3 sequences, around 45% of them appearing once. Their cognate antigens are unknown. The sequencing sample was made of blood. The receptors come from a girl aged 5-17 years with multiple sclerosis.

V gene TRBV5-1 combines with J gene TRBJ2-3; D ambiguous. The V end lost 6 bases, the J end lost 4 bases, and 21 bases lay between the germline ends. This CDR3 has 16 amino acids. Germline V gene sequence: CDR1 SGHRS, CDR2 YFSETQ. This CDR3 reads CASMLDPSSRADTQYF. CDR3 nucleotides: TGCGCCAGCATGCTTGACCCGAGCTCACGGGCAGATACGCAGTATTTT.

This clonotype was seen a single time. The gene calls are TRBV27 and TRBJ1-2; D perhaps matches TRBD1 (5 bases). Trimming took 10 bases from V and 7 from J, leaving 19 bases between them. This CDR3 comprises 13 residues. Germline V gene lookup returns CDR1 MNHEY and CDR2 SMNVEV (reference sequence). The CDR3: CATDPRGGAGYTF. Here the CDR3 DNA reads TGTGCCACAGATCCTAGGGGAGGGGCTGGCTACACCTTC.

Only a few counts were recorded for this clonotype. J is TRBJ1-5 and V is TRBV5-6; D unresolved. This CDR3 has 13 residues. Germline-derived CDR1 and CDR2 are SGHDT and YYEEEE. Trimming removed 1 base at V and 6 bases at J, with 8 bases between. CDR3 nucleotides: TGTGCCAGCAGCTTGTTGCGCGGTCAGCCCCAGCATTTT. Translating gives CASSLLRGQPQHF.

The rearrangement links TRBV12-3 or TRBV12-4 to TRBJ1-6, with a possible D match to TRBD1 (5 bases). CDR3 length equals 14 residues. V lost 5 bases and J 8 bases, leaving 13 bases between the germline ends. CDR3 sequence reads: CASSQSRGDSPLHF. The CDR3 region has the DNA TGTGCCAGCAGTCAAAGCCGAGGGGATTCACCCCTCCACTTT.

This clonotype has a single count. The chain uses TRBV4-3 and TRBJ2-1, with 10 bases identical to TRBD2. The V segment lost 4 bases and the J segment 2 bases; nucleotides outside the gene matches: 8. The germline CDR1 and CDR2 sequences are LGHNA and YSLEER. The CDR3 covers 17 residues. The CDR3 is CASSPSLAGEAYNEQFF. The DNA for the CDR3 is TGCGCCAGCAGCCCATCCCTAGCGGGAGAAGCCTACAATGAGCAGTTCTTC.

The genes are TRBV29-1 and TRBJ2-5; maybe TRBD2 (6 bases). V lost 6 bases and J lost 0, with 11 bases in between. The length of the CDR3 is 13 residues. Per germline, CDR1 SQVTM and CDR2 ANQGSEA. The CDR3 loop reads CSVDPSDQETQYF. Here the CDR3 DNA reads TGCAGCGTGGACCCTAGCGACCAAGAGACCCAGTACTTC.

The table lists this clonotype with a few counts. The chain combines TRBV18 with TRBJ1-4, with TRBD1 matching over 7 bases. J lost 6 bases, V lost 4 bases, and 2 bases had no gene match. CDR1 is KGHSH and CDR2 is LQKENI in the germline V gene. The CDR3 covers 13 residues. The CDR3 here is CASSHGTDEKLFF. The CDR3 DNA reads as TGTGCCAGCTCACACGGGACAGATGAAAAACTGTTTTTT.

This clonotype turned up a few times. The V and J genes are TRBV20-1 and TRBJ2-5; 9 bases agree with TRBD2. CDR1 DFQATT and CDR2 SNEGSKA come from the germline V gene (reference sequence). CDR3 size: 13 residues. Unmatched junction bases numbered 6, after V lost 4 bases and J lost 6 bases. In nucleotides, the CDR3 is TGCAGTGCTACTAGCGGGGCCCGGAAGACCCAGTACTTC. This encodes CSATSGARKTQYF.

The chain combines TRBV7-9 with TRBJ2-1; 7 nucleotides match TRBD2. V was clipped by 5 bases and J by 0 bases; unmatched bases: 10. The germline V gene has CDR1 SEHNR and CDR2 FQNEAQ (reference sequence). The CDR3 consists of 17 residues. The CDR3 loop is CASSPGTTRSSYNEQFF. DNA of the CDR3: TGTGCCAGCAGCCCCGGGACTACGCGGAGCTCCTACAATGAGCAGTTCTTC.

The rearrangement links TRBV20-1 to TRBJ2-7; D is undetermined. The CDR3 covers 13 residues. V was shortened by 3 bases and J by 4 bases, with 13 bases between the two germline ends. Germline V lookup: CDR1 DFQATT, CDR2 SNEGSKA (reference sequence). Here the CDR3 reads CSASVGSQYEQYF. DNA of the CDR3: TGCAGTGCTAGCGTCGGAAGTCAATACGAGCAGTACTTC.

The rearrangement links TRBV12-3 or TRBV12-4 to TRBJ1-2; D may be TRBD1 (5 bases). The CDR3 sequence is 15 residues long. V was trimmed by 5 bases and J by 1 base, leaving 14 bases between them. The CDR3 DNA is TGTGCCAGCAGTGCCGGGGGGTGGCTTAACTATGGCTACACCTTC. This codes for CASSAGGWLNYGYTF.

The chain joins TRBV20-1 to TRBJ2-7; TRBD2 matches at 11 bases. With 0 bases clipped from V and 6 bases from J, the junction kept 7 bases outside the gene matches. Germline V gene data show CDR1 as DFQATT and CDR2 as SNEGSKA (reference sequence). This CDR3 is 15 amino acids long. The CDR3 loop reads CSARDSGRAYGEQYF. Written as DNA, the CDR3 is TGCAGTGCTAGAGATAGCGGGAGGGCCTACGGCGAGCAGTACTTC.

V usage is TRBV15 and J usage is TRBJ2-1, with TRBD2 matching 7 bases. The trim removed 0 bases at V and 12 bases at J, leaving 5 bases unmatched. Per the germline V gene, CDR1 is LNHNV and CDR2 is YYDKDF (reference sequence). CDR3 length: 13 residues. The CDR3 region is CATSRDAGAGQFF. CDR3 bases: TGTGCCACCAGCAGAGATGCGGGAGCGGGGCAGTTCTTC.

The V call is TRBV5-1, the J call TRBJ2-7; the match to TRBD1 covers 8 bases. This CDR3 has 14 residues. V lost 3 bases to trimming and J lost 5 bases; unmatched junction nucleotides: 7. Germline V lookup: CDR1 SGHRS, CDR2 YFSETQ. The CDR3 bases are TGCGCCAGCAGCTCAAGACAGGGGATCAACGAGCAGTACTTC. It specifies CASSSRQGINEQYF.

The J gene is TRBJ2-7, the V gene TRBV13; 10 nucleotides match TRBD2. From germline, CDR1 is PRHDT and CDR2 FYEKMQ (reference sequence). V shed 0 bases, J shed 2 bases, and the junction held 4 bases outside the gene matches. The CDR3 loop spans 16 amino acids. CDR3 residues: CASSLGLAGLTYEQYF. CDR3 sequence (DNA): TGTGCCAGCAGCTTAGGACTAGCGGGGCTCACCTACGAGCAGTACTTC.

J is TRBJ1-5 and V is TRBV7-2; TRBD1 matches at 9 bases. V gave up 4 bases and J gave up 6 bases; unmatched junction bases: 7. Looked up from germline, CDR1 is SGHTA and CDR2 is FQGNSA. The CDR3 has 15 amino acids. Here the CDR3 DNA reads TGTGCCAGCAGCTACGACAGGGGGTCTGGTCAGCCCCAGCATTTT. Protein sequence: CASSYDRGSGQPQHF.

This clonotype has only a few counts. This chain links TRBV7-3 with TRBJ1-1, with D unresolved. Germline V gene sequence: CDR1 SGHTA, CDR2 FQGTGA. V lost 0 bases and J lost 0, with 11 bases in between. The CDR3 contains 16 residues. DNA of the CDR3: TGTGCCAGCAGCTTAACCGGGGAGGGAGTGAACACTGAAGCTTTCTTT. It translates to CASSLTGEGVNTEAFF.

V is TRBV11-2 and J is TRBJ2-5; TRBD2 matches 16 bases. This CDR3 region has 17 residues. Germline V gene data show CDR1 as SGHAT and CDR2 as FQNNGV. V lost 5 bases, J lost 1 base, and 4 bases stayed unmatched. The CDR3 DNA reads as TGTGCCAGCAGCCCCGGGACTAGCGGGAGGGCCCAAGAGACCCAGTACTTC. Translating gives CASSPGTSGRAQETQYF.

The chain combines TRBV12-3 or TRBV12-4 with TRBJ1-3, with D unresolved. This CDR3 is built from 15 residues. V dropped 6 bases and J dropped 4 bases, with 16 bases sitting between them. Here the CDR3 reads CASRAGGKSGNTIYF. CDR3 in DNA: TGTGCCAGCAGGGCAGGAGGGAAGTCCGGAAACACCATATATTTT.

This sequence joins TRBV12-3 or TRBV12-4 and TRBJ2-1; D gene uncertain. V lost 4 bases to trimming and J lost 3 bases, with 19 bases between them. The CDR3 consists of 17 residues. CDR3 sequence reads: CASSSTRVRPIYNEQFF. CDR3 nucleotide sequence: TGTGCCAGCAGTTCGACCCGGGTAAGGCCAATCTACAATGAGCAGTTCTTC.

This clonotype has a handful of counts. CDR3 sequence: CASSFSPLYGYTF. The CDR3 DNA reads as TGTGCCAGCAGTTTTAGTCCCCTCTATGGCTACACCTTC. This chain links TRBV12-3 or TRBV12-4 with TRBJ1-2; D gene ambiguous. Deletions cut 3 bases from V and 4 bases from J, with 9 bases between. This CDR3 has 13 residues.

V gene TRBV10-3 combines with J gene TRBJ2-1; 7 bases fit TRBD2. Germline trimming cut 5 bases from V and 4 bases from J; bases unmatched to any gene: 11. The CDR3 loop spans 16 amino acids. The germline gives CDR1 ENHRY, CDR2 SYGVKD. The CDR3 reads CAISPQGGGAYNEQFF. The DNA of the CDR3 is TGTGCCATCAGTCCCCAGGGCGGGGGAGCGTACAATGAGCAGTTCTTC.

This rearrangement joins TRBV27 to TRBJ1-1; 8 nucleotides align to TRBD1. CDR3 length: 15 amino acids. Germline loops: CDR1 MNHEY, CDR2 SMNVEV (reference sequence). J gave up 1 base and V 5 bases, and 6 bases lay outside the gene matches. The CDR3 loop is CASSLSGTGNTEAFF. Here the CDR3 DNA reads TGTGCCAGCAGTCTTTCCGGGACAGGGAACACTGAAGCTTTCTTT.

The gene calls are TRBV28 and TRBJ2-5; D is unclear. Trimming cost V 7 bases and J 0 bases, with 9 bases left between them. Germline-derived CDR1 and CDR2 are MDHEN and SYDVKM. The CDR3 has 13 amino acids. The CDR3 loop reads CASTLGYQETQYF. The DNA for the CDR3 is TGTGCCAGCACCTTAGGGTACCAAGAGACCCAGTACTTC.

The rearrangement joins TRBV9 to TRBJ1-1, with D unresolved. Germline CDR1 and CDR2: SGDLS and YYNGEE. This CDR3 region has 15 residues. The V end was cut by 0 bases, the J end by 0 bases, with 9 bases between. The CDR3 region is CASSVDGFMNTEAFF. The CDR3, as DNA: TGTGCCAGCAGCGTAGACGGGTTTATGAACACTGAAGCTTTCTTT.